Given below is one TCR beta chain in context. The antigen remains unidentified. This could be a read error, since a much larger clone is one nucleotide away. The iRepertoire nested amplicon-rescue multiplex PCR amplified TCR alpha and beta CDR3s from RNA. For one-step reverse transcription and amplification, 100-400 ng of tissue mRNA or PBMC total RNA was used. TCRdb itself ran the multiplex PCR reads through MiXCR, one entry per CDR3 protein. Here the sample spans approximately 190,000 distinct CDR3 sequences, approximately 30% being singletons. The source of the sample is a study of glioma-infiltrating T cells. Study-level findings and limits: Tissue-blood divergence was below expectation in non-neoplastic patients, above in gliomas. Very few CDR3 sequences were shared between tissue and blood.

The CDR3 totals 14 residues. From germline, CDR1 is LGHDT and CDR2 YNNKEL (reference sequence). The V and J genes are TRBV3-1 and TRBJ2-5; D call uncertain. This TCR derives from a human donor with low-grade glioma or glioblastoma, undergoing nonglioma brain surgery, or in good health (not recorded which). Material: glioma tissue, nonneoplastic brain tissue, or PBMCs (not recorded which). CDR3: CASRQGQIQETQYF. The CDR3 nucleotides read TGTGCCAGCAGACAAGGTCAGATCCAAGAGACCCAGTACTTC.